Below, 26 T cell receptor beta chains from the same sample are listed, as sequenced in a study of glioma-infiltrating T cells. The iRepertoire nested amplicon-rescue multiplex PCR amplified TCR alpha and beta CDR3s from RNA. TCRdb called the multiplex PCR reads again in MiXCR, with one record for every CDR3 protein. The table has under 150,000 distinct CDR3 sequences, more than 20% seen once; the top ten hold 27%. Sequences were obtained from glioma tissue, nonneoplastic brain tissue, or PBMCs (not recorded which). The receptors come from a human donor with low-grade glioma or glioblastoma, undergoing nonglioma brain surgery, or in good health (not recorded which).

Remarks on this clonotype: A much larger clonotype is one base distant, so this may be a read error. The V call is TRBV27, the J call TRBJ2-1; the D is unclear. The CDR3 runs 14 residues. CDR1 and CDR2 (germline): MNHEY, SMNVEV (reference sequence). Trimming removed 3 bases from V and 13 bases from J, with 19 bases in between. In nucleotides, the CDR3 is TGTGCCAGCAGTTTTAACAATAAGAGAGAGACCCAGTTCTTC. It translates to CASSFNNKRETQFF.

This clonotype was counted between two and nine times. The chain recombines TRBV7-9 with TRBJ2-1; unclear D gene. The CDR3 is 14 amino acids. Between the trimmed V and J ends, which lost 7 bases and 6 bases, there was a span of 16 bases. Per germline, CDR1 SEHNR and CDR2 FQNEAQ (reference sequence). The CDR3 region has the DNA TGTGCCAGCACCCTCTCATTATCGATCAATGAGCAGTTCTTC. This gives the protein CASTLSLSINEQFF.

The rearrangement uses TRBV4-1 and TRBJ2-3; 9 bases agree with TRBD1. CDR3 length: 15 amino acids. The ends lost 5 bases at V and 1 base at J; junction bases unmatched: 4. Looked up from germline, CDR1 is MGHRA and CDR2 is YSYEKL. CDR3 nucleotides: TGCGCCAGCAGCAGGACAGGGGTAGGCACAGATACGCAGTATTTT. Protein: CASSRTGVGTDTQYF.

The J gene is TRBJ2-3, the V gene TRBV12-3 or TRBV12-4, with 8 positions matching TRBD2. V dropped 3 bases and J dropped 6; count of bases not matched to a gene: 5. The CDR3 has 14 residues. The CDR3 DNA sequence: TGTGCCAGCAGTTTTCCCAGCGGGGGTGATACGCAGTATTTT. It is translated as CASSFPSGGDTQYF.

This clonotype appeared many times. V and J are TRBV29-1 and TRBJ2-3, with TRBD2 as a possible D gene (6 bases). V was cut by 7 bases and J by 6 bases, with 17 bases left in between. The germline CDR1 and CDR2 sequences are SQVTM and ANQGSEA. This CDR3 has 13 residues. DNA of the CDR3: TGCAGCGCCGGCCAGGCGGGGATTGATACGCAGTATTTT. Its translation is CSAGQAGIDTQYF.

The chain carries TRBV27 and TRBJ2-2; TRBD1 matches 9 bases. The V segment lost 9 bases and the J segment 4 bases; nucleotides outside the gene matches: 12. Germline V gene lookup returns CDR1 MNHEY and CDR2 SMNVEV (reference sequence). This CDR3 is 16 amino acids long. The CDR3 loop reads CASRLPGQGRTGELFF. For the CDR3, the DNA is TGTGCCAGTAGGTTGCCGGGACAGGGTCGCACCGGGGAGCTGTTTTTT.

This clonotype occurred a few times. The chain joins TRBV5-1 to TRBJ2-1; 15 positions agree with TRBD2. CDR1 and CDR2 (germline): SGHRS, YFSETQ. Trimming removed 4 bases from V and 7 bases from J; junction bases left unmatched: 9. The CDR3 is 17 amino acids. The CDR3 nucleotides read TGCGCCAGCAGCCCAGTCTCGGGACTAGCGGGGGGTAATGAGCAGTTCTTC. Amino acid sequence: CASSPVSGLAGGNEQFF.

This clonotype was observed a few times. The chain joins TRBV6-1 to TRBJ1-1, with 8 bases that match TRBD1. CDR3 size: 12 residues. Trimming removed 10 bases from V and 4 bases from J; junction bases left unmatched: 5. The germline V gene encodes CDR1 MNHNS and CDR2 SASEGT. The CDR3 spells CANQGAGTEAFF. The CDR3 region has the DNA TGTGCCAATCAGGGGGCCGGCACTGAAGCTTTCTTT.

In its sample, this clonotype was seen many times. The DNA of the CDR3 is TGCAGTGCTAGGGGTCAAGGGACTAGCGCTTTGACCCAGTACTTC. The encoded protein is CSARGQGTSALTQYF. The chain is built from TRBV20-1 and TRBJ2-5; 10 bases align to TRBD2. J lost 7 bases, V lost 3 bases, and 11 bases had no gene match. The CDR3 totals 15 residues. CDR1 and CDR2 (germline): DFQATT, SNEGSKA (reference sequence).

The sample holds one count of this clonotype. In nucleotides, the CDR3 is TGTGCCAGCAGTGGCCACACAGGGGCCGGGGCCAACGTCCTGACTTTC. It encodes CASSGHTGAGANVLTF. The chain uses TRBV6-2 or TRBV6-3 and TRBJ2-6; 7 bases agree with TRBD1. Germline-derived CDR1 and CDR2 are MNHEY and SVGEGT. The CDR3 covers 16 residues. With 5 bases clipped from V and 4 bases from J, the junction kept 8 bases outside the gene matches.

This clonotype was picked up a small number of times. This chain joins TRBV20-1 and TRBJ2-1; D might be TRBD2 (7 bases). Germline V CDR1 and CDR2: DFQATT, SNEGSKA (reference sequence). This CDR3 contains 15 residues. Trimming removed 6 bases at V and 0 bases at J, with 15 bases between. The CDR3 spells CSARRGGSSYNEQFF. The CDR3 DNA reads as TGCAGTGCCCGAAGGGGGGGGAGCTCCTACAATGAGCAGTTCTTC.

The CDR3 DNA sequence: TGTGCCAGCAGCTTAGCGTCAGAGCACTATGGCTACACCTTC. Protein sequence: CASSLASEHYGYTF. The genes are TRBV7-8 and TRBJ1-2; no clear D. This CDR3 region has 14 residues. CDR1 is SGHVS and CDR2 is FQNEAQ in the germline V gene. The V end was cut by 0 bases, the J end by 3 bases, with 8 bases between.

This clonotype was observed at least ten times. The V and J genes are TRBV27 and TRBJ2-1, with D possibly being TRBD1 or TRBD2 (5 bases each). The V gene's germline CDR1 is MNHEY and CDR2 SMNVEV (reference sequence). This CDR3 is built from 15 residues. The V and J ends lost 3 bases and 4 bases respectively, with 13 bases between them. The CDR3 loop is CASSFRDQKYNEQFF. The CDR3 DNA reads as TGTGCCAGCAGTTTCCGGGACCAGAAATACAATGAGCAGTTCTTC.

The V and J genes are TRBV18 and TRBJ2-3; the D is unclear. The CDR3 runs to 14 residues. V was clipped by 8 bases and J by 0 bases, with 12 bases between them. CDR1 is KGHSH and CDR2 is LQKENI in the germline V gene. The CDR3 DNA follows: TGTGCCAGCCAAAGCCCCCTCAGCACAGATACGCAGTATTTT. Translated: CASQSPLSTDTQYF.

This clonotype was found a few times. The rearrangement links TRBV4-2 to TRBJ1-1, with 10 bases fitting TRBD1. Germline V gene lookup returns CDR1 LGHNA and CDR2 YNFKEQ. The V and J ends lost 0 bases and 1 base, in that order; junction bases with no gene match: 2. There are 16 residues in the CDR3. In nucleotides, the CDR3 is TGTGCCAGCAGCCAAGAGGGGGACAGGGGGAACACTGAAGCTTTCTTT. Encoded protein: CASSQEGDRGNTEAFF.

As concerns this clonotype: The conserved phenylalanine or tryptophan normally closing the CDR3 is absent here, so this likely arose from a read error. In DNA form, the CDR3 reads TGCAGTGCTCAGCGGCGCGGTACAACAGATACGCAGTATCTT. It translates to CSAQRRGTTDTQYL. The gene calls are TRBV20-1 and TRBJ2-3; D may be TRBD2 (5 bases). Germline assignment: CDR1 DFQATT and CDR2 SNEGSKA (reference sequence). CDR3 size: 14 residues. V lost 5 bases and J lost 3, with 15 bases in between.

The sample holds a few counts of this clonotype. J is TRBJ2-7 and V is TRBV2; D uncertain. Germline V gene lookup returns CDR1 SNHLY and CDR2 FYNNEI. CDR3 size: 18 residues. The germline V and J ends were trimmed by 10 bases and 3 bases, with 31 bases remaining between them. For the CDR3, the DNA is TGTGCCATCCTTCGGGCAAGTCCCGCATATCGGCCGCGCTACGAGCAGTACGTC. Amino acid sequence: CAILRASPAYRPRYEQYV.

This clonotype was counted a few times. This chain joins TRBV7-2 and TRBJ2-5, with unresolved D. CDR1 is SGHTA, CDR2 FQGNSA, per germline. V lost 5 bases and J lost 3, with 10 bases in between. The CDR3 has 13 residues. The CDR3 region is CASSHTEKETQYF. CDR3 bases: TGTGCCAGCAGCCATACGGAGAAAGAGACCCAGTACTTC.

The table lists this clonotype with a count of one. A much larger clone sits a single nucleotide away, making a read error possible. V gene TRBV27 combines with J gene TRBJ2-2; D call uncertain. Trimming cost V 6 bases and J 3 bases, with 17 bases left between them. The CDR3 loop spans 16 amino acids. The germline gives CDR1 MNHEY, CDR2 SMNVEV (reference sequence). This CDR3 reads CASSLGRYEHTGELFF. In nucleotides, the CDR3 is TGTGCCAGCAGCCTGGGCAGGTACGAACACACCGGGGAGCTGTTTTTT.

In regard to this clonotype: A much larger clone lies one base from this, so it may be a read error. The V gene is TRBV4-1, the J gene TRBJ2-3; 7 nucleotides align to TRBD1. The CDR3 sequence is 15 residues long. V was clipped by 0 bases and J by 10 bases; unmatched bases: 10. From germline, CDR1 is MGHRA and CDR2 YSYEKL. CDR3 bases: TGCGCCAGCAGCCAAGACACAGGGGTCCAGGGTTCGCAGTATTTT. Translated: CASSQDTGVQGSQYF.

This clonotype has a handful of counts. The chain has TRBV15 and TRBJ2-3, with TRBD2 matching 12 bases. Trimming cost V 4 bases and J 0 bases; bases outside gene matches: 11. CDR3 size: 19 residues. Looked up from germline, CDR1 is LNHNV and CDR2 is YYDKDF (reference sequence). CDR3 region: CATSKPPATSGGSTDTQYF. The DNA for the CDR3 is TGTGCCACCAGCAAGCCGCCCGCCACTAGCGGGGGGAGCACAGATACGCAGTATTTT.

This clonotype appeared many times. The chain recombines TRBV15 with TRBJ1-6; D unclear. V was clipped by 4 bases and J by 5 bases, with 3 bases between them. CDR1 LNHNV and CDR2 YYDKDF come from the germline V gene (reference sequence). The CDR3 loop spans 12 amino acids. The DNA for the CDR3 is TGTGCCACCAGCATGGATAATTCACCCCTCCACTTT. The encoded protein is CATSMDNSPLHF.

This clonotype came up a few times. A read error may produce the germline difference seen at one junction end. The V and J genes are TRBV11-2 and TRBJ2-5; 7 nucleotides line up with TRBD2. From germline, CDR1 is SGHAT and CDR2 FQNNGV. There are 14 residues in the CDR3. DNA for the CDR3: TGTGCCAGCAGCAAGACTAGCCTACAAGGGACCCAGTACTTC. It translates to CASSKTSLQGTQYF.

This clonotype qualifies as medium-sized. CDR3: CSASRGAGGGTDTQYF. In nucleotides, the CDR3 is TGCAGTGCTTCCCGCGGGGCGGGGGGAGGCACAGATACGCAGTATTTT. The chain joins TRBV20-1 to TRBJ2-3; the match to TRBD2 covers 8 bases. Germline V gene data show CDR1 as DFQATT and CDR2 as SNEGSKA (reference sequence). The CDR3 extends over 16 amino acids. V was pared by 5 bases and J by 1 base, with 11 bases of the junction left unmatched.

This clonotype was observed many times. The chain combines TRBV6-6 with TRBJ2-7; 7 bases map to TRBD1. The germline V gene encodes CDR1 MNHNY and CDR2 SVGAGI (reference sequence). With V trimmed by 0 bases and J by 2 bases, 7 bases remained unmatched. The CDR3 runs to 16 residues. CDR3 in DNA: TGTGCCAGCAGTTACTCGTCCCCCGGACAGGCCTACGAGCAGTACGTC. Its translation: CASSYSSPGQAYEQYV.

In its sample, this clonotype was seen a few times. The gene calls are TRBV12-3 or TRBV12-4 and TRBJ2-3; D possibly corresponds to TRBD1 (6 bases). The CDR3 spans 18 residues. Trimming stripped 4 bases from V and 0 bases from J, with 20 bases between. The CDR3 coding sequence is TGTGCCAGCAGTTCTCCGAACAGGGCCTTGTCTAGCACAGATACGCAGTATTTT. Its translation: CASSSPNRALSSTDTQYF.